The rows below give T cell receptor beta chains drawn from one sample of a study of blood T cell repertoires in COVID-19. The repertoire was sequenced with immunoSEQ multiplex PCR; TCRdb's copy has only in-frame clones and lacks some. The sample has a few hundred thousand clones; roughly 80% are singletons. The sample taken for sequencing was peripheral blood. Source of these receptors: a man between 60 and 75 years old who had recovered from COVID-19. Each CDR3 is given with its conserved first and last residue. Fields, in order: V gene, J gene, clone size, D gene, CDR3 DNA, CDR3 protein. A D gene is named only where the DNA matches it firmly. The size entry is marked missing in some rows and otherwise reads once, few, many or a size class.

>TRBV13|TRBJ2-7|NA|TRBD2
TGTGCCAGCAGCTTACGGGGGGACTCCTACGAGCAGTACTTC
CASSLRGDSYEQYF
>TRBV2|TRBJ2-3|NA|NA
TGTGCCAGCAGGACTACCAGCACAGATACGCAGTATTTT
CASRTTSTDTQYF
>TRBV10-2|TRBJ2-3|once|TRBD2
TGCGCCAGCAGTCCAGCGGGAGTGGCAGATACGCAGTATTTT
CASSPAGVADTQYF
>TRBV5-1|TRBJ2-7|NA|TRBD1
TGCGCCAGCAGCTTGGGAACAGGGGCCCTAGAAGAGCAGTACTTC
CASSLGTGALEEQYF
>TRBV15|TRBJ2-4|few|NA
TGTGCCACCAGCAGATACGGACAGTCTTTAAACATTCAGTACTTC
CATSRYGQSLNIQYF
>TRBV5-1|TRBJ2-1|few|TRBD1
TGCGCCAGTAGAACCGGGACAGGGAACAATGAGCAGTTCTTC
CASRTGTGNNEQFF
>TRBV18|TRBJ1-1|NA|NA
TGTGCCAGCTCAACCAAGAGACAGCCGGCGAGCACTGAAGCTTTCTTT
CASSTKRQPASTEAFF
>TRBV28|TRBJ2-2|NA|NA
TGTGCCAGCAGAAAAGCGGTGAACACCGGGGAGCTGTTTTTT
CASRKAVNTGELFF
>TRBV10-3|TRBJ2-3|NA|TRBD1
TGTGCCATCAGTGATGGACAGGGAGCAGATACGCAGTATTTT
CAISDGQGADTQYF
>TRBV5-1|TRBJ1-1|NA|TRBD1
TGCGCCAGCAGCTGGGGACAGGGTGGAACTGAAGCTTTCTTT
CASSWGQGGTEAFF
>TRBV5-1|TRBJ1-2|NA|TRBD1
TGCGCCAGCAGCGCCGGGACAGGGATTTATGGCTACACCTTC
CASSAGTGIYGYTF
>TRBV5-1|TRBJ2-5|NA|NA
TGCGCCAGCAGCTTGGATCCAGCCGGGGAGACCCAGTACTTC
CASSLDPAGETQYF